The rows below give T cell receptor beta chains drawn from one sample of a study of blood T cells in healthy people across ages. Each CDR3 protein is one row after TCRdb ran MiXCR on the 5' RACE reads. This table has hundreds of thousands of distinct CDR3 sequences, about 30% appearing once. Sequencing was done on a sample of blood. The receptors derive from a woman older than 75 in good health. The CDR3 runs from the conserved cysteine through the conserved F or W. The D gene is left open where the match is weak. Clone size is not always given. Where it is, it says once, few, many or a class for expanded clones.

V gene,J gene,D gene,clone size,CDR3 DNA,CDR3 protein
TRBV19,TRBJ2-7,TRBD1,many,TGTGCCAGCAGCCTGGACAGGGGGCACTACGAGCAGTACTTC,CASSLDRGHYEQYF
TRBV20-1,TRBJ1-5,NA,few,TGCAGTGCTAGAGAAGAATGGCAGGGAGGTCAGCCCCAGCATTTT,CSAREEWQGGQPQHF
TRBV7-2,TRBJ2-3,TRBD1,NA,TGTGCCAGCAGGGCGGGACAGGGGGCTGCAGATACGCAGTATTTT,CASRAGQGAADTQYF
TRBV6-5,TRBJ2-1,TRBD2,many,TGTGCCAGCAGCATAGCGGGGGGGGACAGTGAGCAGTTCTTC,CASSIAGGDSEQFF
TRBV7-2,TRBJ2-5,TRBD2,many,TGTGCCAGCAGCCTCCGAGGTAGCGGGGGGCGGCCCCAAGAGACCCAGTACTTC,CASSLRGSGGRPQETQYF
TRBV5-1,TRBJ2-7,NA,NA,TGCGCCAGCAGCTTGGGGTGGGGTTCAAGCGGCGTGCACGAGCAGTACTTC,CASSLGWGSSGVHEQYF
TRBV6-1,TRBJ2-7,NA,many,TGTGCCAGCAGTGATATGCGTGAGCAGTACTTC,CASSDMREQYF
TRBV20-1,TRBJ2-1,TRBD2,many,TGCAGTGCTAGACCGGGACTAGCGGGGGGTGACTCCTACAATGAGCAGTTCTTC,CSARPGLAGGDSYNEQFF
TRBV6-2/TRBV6-3,TRBJ2-1,NA,few,TGTGCCAGCAGTTCCCTAGAGGGTGAGCAGTTCTTC,CASSSLEGEQFF
TRBV6-5,TRBJ1-1,NA,NA,TGTGCCAGTACGCAAGGTGGAGAAGCTTTCTTT,CASTQGGEAFF
TRBV6-5,TRBJ2-2,TRBD2,NA,TGTGCCAGCAGTTACTCCCAACTAGCGGGGGACCCGAACACCGGGGAGCTGTTTTTT,CASSYSQLAGDPNTGELFF
TRBV9,TRBJ2-1,NA,many,TGTGCCAGCAGCGTAGAGGGGATAGGGGACAATGAGCAGTTCTTC,CASSVEGIGDNEQFF
TRBV29-1,TRBJ2-5,NA,many,TGCAGCCTCCTGACAGGAGAGACCCAGTACTTC,CSLLTGETQYF
TRBV20-1,TRBJ1-4,NA,few,TGCAGTGCTAGAGTGGTAGATAAACTGTTTTTT,CSARVVDKLFF
TRBV9,TRBJ1-4,NA,NA,TGTGCCAGCAGCGTATTGGGAACTAATGAAAAACTGTTTTTT,CASSVLGTNEKLFF
TRBV5-8,TRBJ2-1,NA,NA,TGTGCCAGCAGCTTGAGAGTTGAGCTTAACAATGAGCAGTTCTTC,CASSLRVELNNEQFF
TRBV7-8,TRBJ1-1,NA,few,TGTGCCAGCAGCTTTCCATGGACTGAAGCTTTCTTT,CASSFPWTEAFF
TRBV12-3/TRBV12-4,TRBJ1-2,NA,many,TGTGCCAGCAGTTTCTATTCGGGGGGCAGCTATGGCTACACCTTC,CASSFYSGGSYGYTF